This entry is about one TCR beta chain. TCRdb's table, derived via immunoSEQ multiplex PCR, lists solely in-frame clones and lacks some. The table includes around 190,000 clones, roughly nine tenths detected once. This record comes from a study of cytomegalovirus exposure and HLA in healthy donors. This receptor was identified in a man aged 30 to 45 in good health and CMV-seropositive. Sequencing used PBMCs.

The CDR3 protein is CASSLNPLTGNEKLFF. For the CDR3, the DNA is TGTGCCAGCAGCCTAAACCCCTTGACGGGTAATGAAAAACTGTTTTTT. This rearrangement joins TRBV7-2 to TRBJ1-4; no clear D gene. V gave up 5 bases and J gave up 4 bases, with 17 bases separating them. The CDR3 extends over 16 amino acids. Germline-derived CDR1 and CDR2 are SGHTA and FQGNSA. Full variable domain (remainder filled in from reference TRBV7-2 and TRBJ1-4): GAGVSQSPSNKVTEKGKDVELRCDPISGHTALYWYRQSLGQGLEFLIYFQGNSAPDKSGLPSDRFSAERTGGSVSTLTIQRTQQEDSAVYLCASSLNPLTGNEKLFFGSGTQLSVL.